The clone carrying this T cell receptor (beta chain) was seen a single time. Its antigen is not known. The source of the sample is a study of T cell responses to AZD1222 COVID-19 vaccine. General study points: Possibly, clonal diversity was underestimated; donors were largely white British and included more females. Unmutated variant regions are reportedly the target of nearly half of TCRs that are spike-specific. Seropositive at baseline were only a handful of AZD1222 recipients. Along spike, vaccine-associated CD4 TCRs were found throughout, with dominance at 160-218 and 743-854.

Sequencing was performed with immunoSEQ multiplex PCR; in TCRdb, only in-frame clones are kept and a portion is missing. The data show 150,000 to 180,000 clones, with approximately 87% seen just once and roughly 5% held by the top ten. The CDR3 has 14 amino acids. The V gene lost 2 bases and the J gene lost 1 base, with 7 bases spanning the gap. CDR1 is LGHNA, CDR2 YNFKEQ, per germline. The chain combines TRBV4-2 with TRBJ2-3; D call uncertain. The sequencing here drew on peripheral blood, taken on day 0 of MenACWY control vaccination. This clonotype was obtained from an adult in good health. The CDR3 nucleotides are TGTGCCAGCAGCCAAAGAGATGGCACAGATACGCAGTATTTT. Translation: CASSQRDGTDTQYF.